Listed below are T cell receptor beta chains from one sample, sequenced in a study of T cells after yellow fever vaccination. TCRdb reprocessed the 5' RACE reads via MiXCR and lists one record per CDR3 protein. The sample has 300,000 to 350,000 distinct CDR3 sequences, around 4.1% seen once. This specimen consisted of PBMCs, obtained 5 days after the yellow fever booster vaccination. Receptors originate from a man aged 18 to 30 who received the YFV17D yellow fever vaccine. Each CDR3 is given with its conserved first and last residue. The D gene is left open where the match is weak. Size values are once, few and many counts, or a class for expanded clones, and some rows have none.

>TRBV7-3|few|TRBD1|TRBJ1-2
CASSPTPGTEYGYTF
TGTGCCAGCAGCCCCACCCCCGGGACAGAATATGGCTACACCTTC
>TRBV15|-|-|TRBJ2-3
CATSRDSWRQTDTQYF
TGTGCCACCAGCAGAGATTCGTGGCGACAGACAGATACGCAGTATTTT
>TRBV15|few|-|TRBJ1-2
CATSRDPGYGYTF
TGTGCCACCAGCAGAGACCCAGGGTATGGCTACACCTTC
>TRBV11-2|-|-|TRBJ1-1
CASSSPRGGGSMNTEAFF
TGTGCCAGCAGCTCACCAAGGGGGGGAGGTAGCATGAACACTGAAGCTTTCTTT
>TRBV30|few|-|TRBJ2-7
CAGGRASYEQYF
TGTGCCGGCGGACGGGCCTCCTACGAGCAGTACTTC
>TRBV20-1|-|-|TRBJ1-2
CSAETFLNYGYTF
TGCAGTGCCGAGACATTTCTCAACTATGGCTACACCTTC
>TRBV4-3|few|TRBD2|TRBJ2-5
CASSQTGTTPKGETQYF
TGCGCCAGCAGCCAAACCGGGACTACACCCAAAGGAGAGACCCAGTACTTC
>TRBV10-2|-|-|TRBJ1-5
CASSDTNSNQPQHF
TGCGCCAGCAGTGACACCAACAGCAATCAGCCCCAGCATTTT
>TRBV18|-|-|TRBJ2-2
CASSPGETNTGELFF
TGTGCCAGCTCACCGGGGGAAACCAACACCGGGGAGCTGTTTTTT
>TRBV6-4|few|-|TRBJ2-7
CASSDRPREQFNTYEQYF
TGTGCCAGCAGTGACCGCCCCAGAGAACAGTTTAATACCTACGAGCAGTACTTC
>TRBV6-5|-|-|TRBJ1-6
CASYDRGVALHF
TGTGCCAGCTACGACCGTGGGGTCGCCCTCCACTTT
>TRBV14|many|-|TRBJ1-2
CASSQDPGNYGYTF
TGTGCCAGCAGCCAAGACCCAGGAAACTATGGCTACACCTTC
>TRBV5-4|-|-|TRBJ2-3
CASSSGGGRSADTQYF
TGTGCCAGCAGCTCAGGAGGGGGAAGGTCTGCAGATACGCAGTATTTT
>TRBV25-1|-|-|TRBJ2-2
CASSGLTGKVGELFF
TGTGCCAGCAGTGGGCTAACAGGGAAGGTCGGGGAGCTGTTTTTT
>TRBV4-3|few|TRBD1|TRBJ1-1
CASSQHWDRESYMSMNTEAFF
TGCGCCAGCAGCCAACACTGGGACAGGGAATCCTACATGAGCATGAACACTGAAGCTTTCTTT
>TRBV9|few|-|TRBJ1-4
CASSFRDGNEKLFF
TGTGCCAGCAGCTTCCGGGACGGTAATGAAAAACTGTTTTTT
>TRBV12-3/TRBV12-4|many|TRBD2|TRBJ2-5
CASSSGLDGTQYF
TGTGCCAGCAGTTCTGGACTAGACGGGACCCAGTACTTC
>TRBV27|-|TRBD1|TRBJ1-2
CASSEGQGSYGYTF
TGTGCCAGCAGTGAGGGACAGGGCAGTTATGGCTACACCTTC
>TRBV4-1|few|-|TRBJ2-7
CASSQETGFEQYF
TGCGCCAGCAGCCAAGAAACAGGCTTCGAGCAGTACTTC
>TRBV4-3|few|-|TRBJ2-3
CASSSRGWVSDTQYF
TGCGCCAGCAGCTCTCGGGGGTGGGTGTCAGATACGCAGTATTTT
>TRBV3-1|few|TRBD1|TRBJ2-2
CASSRSDRDWTGELFF
TGTGCCAGCAGTCGGTCCGACAGGGATTGGACCGGGGAGCTGTTTTTT
>TRBV12-3/TRBV12-4|many|-|TRBJ2-4
CASSLGNIQYF
TGTGCCAGCAGTTTAGGGAACATTCAGTACTTC
>TRBV18|many|-|TRBJ1-1
CASSPPGRLEAFF
TGTGCCAGCTCACCGCCGGGGCGCCTAGAAGCTTTCTTT
>TRBV4-1|few|-|TRBJ2-3
CASSQRAGSTDTQYF
TGCGCCAGCAGCCAGCGGGCGGGGAGCACAGATACGCAGTATTTT
>TRBV5-6|many|-|TRBJ1-5
CASSLWAAFSNQPQHF
TGTGCCAGCAGCTTGTGGGCAGCCTTTAGCAATCAGCCCCAGCATTTT
>TRBV7-6|-|-|TRBJ2-1
CASSLGPQGSGNEQFF
TGTGCCAGCAGCTTAGGGCCACAGGGTTCTGGCAATGAGCAGTTCTTC
>TRBV12-3/TRBV12-4|few|-|TRBJ1-1
CASSLRGRTEAFF
TGTGCCAGCAGCCTCAGGGGTAGGACTGAAGCTTTCTTT
>TRBV3-1|few|-|TRBJ1-5
CASSQGTQPQHF
TGTGCCAGCAGCCAAGGAACCCAGCCCCAGCATTTT
>TRBV6-5|-|-|TRBJ1-4
CASRKISTNEKLFF
TGTGCCAGCAGGAAAATTTCTACTAATGAAAAACTGTTTTTT
>TRBV6-6|few|TRBD2|TRBJ2-5
CASSFQELAGGRETQYF
TGTGCCAGCAGTTTCCAAGAACTAGCGGGGGGGAGGGAGACCCAGTACTTC
>TRBV5-1|-|TRBD2|TRBJ2-5
CASSPYSGGREETQYF
TGCGCCAGCAGCCCATATAGCGGGGGCAGAGAAGAGACCCAGTACTTC
>TRBV2|few|TRBD1|TRBJ2-5
CASIPGQGKTQYF
TGTGCCAGCATTCCGGGACAGGGAAAGACCCAGTACTTC
>TRBV20-1|few|TRBD2|TRBJ2-5
CSARGLAHQETQYF
TGCAGTGCTAGGGGACTAGCCCATCAAGAGACCCAGTACTTC
>TRBV6-5|many|-|TRBJ2-6
CASSYSTGAGANVLTF
TGTGCCAGCAGTTACTCGACGGGCGCTGGGGCCAACGTCCTGACTTTC
>TRBV9|few|-|TRBJ2-3
CASSSPREREPTDTQYF
TGTGCCAGCAGCTCCCCCCGGGAGAGGGAGCCCACAGATACGCAGTATTTT
>TRBV5-1|-|-|TRBJ1-5
CASSATGSEQPQHF
TGCGCCAGCAGCGCTACAGGGTCGGAACAGCCCCAGCATTTT
>TRBV28|-|-|TRBJ1-2
CASSFWQANYGYTF
TGTGCCAGCAGTTTCTGGCAGGCGAACTATGGCTACACCTTC
>TRBV29-1|many|-|TRBJ2-1
CSVTGQPQQFF
TGCAGCGTTACTGGACAGCCTCAGCAGTTCTTC
>TRBV30|-|-|TRBJ1-3
CAWSRSFASGNTIYF
TGTGCCTGGAGTCGCAGCTTCGCCTCTGGAAACACCATATATTTT
>TRBV12-3/TRBV12-4|few|-|TRBJ1-2
CASSFGPSGGYTF
TGTGCCAGCAGTTTTGGACCCTCGGGTGGCTACACCTTC
>TRBV20-1|many|-|TRBJ2-3
CSARALGATDTQYF
TGCAGTGCTAGAGCGTTGGGGGCCACAGATACGCAGTATTTT
>TRBV19|many|-|TRBJ1-1
CASSTIGRNTEAFF
TGTGCCAGTAGTACCATAGGGAGGAACACTGAAGCTTTCTTT
>TRBV7-2|few|-|TRBJ1-5
CASSTQGRQPQHF
TGTGCCAGCTCGACACAGGGCCGCCAGCCCCAGCATTTT
>TRBV7-2|many|-|TRBJ1-3
CASSLREGVSGNTIYF
TGTGCCAGCAGCTTAAGGGAGGGGGTCTCTGGAAACACCATATATTTT
>TRBV5-5|few|-|TRBJ1-4
CASWKEGTNEKLFF
TGTGCCTCTTGGAAAGAGGGAACTAATGAAAAACTGTTTTTT
>TRBV10-2|few|-|TRBJ2-7
CASTPTWGVGYEQYF
TGCGCCAGCACTCCCACGTGGGGGGTCGGGTACGAGCAGTACTTC
>TRBV7-2|-|-|TRBJ2-2
CASSFGPGGTTGELFF
TGTGCCAGCAGCTTCGGCCCAGGGGGGACCACCGGGGAGCTGTTTTTT
>TRBV6-5|-|-|TRBJ1-2
CASSYARAGGYGYTF
TGTGCCAGCAGTTATGCCAGGGCCGGAGGGTATGGCTACACCTTC
>TRBV25-1|few|TRBD2|TRBJ2-3
CASSSSGESDTQYF
TGTGCCAGCAGTTCTAGCGGGGAATCAGATACGCAGTATTTT
>TRBV5-1|many|-|TRBJ2-2
CASSFSGTGELFF
TGCGCCAGCAGCTTTTCGGGGACCGGGGAGCTGTTTTTT
>TRBV7-9|few|-|TRBJ2-7
CASSPARTDSYEQYF
TGTGCCAGCAGTCCTGCGCGGACCGACTCCTACGAGCAGTACTTC
>TRBV10-3|many|-|TRBJ1-5
CAISEGGQPQHF
TGTGCCATCAGCGAGGGGGGGCAGCCCCAGCATTTT
>TRBV5-1|-|-|TRBJ2-5
CASSPHGGAETQYF
TGCGCCAGCAGCCCCCATGGGGGGGCAGAGACCCAGTACTTC
>TRBV7-2|many|TRBD1|TRBJ2-2
CASSLGQGVRELFF
TGTGCCAGCAGCTTAGGCCAGGGGGTCAGGGAGCTGTTTTTT
>TRBV5-1|many|TRBD1|TRBJ2-3
CASSLGPPGQATTDTQYF
TGCGCCAGCAGCTTAGGTCCCCCGGGACAGGCGACCACAGATACGCAGTATTTT